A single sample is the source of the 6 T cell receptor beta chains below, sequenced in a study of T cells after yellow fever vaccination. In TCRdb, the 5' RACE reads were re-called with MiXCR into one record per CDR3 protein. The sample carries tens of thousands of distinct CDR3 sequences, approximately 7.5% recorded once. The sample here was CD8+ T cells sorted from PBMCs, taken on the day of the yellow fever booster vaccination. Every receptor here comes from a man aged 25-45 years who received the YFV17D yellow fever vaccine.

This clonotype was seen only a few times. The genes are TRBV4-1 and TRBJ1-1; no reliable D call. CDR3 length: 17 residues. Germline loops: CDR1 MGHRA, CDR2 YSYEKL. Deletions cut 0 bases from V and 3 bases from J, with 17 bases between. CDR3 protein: CASSQDPGPPLDTEAFF. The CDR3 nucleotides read TGCGCCAGCAGCCAAGATCCAGGACCTCCCCTGGACACTGAAGCTTTCTTT.

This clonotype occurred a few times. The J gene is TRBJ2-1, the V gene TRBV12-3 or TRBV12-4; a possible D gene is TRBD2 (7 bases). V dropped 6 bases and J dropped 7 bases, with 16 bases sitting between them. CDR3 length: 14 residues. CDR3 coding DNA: TGTGCCAGCAGGGACAAGGGAGGGGGGAATGAGCAGTTCTTC. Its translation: CASRDKGGGNEQFF.

The CDR3 sequence: CASSLSGIVGGELFF. For the CDR3, the DNA is TGTGCCAGCAGTCTTAGCGGGATTGTGGGCGGGGAGCTGTTTTTT. The rearrangement joins TRBV6-1 to TRBJ2-2, with 8 positions matching TRBD2. Per the germline V gene, CDR1 is MNHNS and CDR2 is SASEGT. With V trimmed by 5 bases and J by 7 bases, 9 bases remained unmatched. This CDR3 spans 15 amino acids.

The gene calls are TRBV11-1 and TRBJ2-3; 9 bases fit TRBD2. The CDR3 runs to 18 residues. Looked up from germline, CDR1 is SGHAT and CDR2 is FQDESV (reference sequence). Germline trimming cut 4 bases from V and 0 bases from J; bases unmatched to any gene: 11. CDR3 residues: CASSSFGRTSESTDTQYF. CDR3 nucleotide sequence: TGTGCCAGCAGCTCGTTCGGTCGGACTAGCGAAAGCACAGATACGCAGTATTTT.

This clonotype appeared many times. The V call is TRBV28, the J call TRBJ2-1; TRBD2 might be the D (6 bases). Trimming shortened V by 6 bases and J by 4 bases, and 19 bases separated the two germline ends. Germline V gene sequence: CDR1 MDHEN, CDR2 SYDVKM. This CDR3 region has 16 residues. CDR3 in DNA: TGTGCCAGCAGGCCTGTCTTCGGGGGACCTTACAATGAGCAGTTCTTC. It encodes CASRPVFGGPYNEQFF.

CDR3 amino acids: CSARGHRVAEQYF. CDR3 in DNA: TGCAGTGCTAGGGGACACCGGGTGGCGGAGCAGTACTTC. The chain has TRBV20-1 and TRBJ2-7; possibly TRBD1 for D (6 bases). V lost 3 bases, J lost 7 bases, and 16 bases lay in between. The CDR3 runs 13 residues. CDR1 and CDR2 (germline): DFQATT, SNEGSKA (reference sequence).